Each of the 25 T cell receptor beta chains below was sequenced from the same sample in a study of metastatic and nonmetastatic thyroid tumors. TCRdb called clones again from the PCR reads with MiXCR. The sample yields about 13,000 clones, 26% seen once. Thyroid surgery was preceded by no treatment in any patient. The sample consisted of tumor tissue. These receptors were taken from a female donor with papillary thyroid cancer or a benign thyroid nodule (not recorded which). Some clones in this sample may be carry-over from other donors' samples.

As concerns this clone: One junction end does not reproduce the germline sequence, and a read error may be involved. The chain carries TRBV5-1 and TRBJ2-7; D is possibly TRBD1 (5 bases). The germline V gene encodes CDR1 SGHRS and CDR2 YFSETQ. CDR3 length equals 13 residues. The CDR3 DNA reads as TGTGCCAGCAGGGTGGACGGAGCCTACGAGCAGTACTTC. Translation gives CASRVDGAYEQYF.

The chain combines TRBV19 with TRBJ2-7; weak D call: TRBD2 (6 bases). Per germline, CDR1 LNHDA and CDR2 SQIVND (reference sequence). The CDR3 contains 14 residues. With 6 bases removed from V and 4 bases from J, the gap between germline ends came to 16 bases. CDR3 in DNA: TGTGCCAGTAGGCCGGGCGGGATCGGGTACGAGCAGTACTTC. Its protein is CASRPGGIGYEQYF.

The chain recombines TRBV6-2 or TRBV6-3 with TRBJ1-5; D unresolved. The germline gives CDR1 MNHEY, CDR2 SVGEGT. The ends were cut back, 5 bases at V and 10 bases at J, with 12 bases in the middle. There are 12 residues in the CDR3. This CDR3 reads CASSRPFSPQHF. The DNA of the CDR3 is TGTGCCAGCAGTCGACCATTCAGTCCCCAGCATTTT.

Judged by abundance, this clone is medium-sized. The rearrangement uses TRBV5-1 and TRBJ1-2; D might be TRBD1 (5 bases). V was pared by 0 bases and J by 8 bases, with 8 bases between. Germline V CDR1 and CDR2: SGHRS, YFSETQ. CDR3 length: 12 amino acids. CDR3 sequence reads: CASSLVGDGYTF. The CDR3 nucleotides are TGCGCCAGCAGCTTGGTGGGGGACGGCTACACCTTC.

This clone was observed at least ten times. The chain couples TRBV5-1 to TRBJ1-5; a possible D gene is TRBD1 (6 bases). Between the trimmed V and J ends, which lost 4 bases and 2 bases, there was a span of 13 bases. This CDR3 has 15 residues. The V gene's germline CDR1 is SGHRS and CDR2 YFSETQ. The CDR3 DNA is TGCGCCAGCAGCGTAAATGGGGGCGGCAATCAGCCCCAGCATTTT. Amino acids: CASSVNGGGNQPQHF.

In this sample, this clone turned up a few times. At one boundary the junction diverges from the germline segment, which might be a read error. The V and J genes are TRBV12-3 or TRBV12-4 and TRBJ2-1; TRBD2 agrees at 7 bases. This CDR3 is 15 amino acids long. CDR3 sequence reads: CASILESSGYNDQFF. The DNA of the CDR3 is TGTGCCAGCATTTTAGAGTCTAGCGGTTACAATGATCAGTTCTTC.

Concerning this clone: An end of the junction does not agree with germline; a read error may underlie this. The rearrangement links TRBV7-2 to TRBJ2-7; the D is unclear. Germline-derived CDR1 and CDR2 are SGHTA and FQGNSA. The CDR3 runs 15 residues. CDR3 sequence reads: CSSSLSSLGMYEQYF. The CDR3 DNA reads TGTTCCAGCAGCTTGAGTTCTCTAGGAATGTACGAGCAGTACTTC.

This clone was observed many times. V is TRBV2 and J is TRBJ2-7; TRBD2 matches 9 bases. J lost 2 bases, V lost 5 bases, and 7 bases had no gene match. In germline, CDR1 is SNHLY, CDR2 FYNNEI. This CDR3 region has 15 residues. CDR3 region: CASSSSGNYPYEQYF. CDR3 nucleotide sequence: TGTGCCAGCAGTTCTAGCGGGAACTATCCCTACGAGCAGTACTTC.

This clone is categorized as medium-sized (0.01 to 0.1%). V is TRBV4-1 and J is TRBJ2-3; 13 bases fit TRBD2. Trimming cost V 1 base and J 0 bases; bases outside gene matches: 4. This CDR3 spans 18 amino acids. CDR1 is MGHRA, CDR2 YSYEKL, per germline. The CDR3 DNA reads TGCGCCAGCAGCCAAGCCCGACTAGCGGGGGGTAGCACAGATACGCAGTATTTT. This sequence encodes CASSQARLAGGSTDTQYF.

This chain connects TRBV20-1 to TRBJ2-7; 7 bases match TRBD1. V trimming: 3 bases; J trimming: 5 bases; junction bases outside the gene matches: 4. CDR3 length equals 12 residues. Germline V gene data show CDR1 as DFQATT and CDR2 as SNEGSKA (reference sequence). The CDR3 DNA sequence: TGCAGTGCTAGGACAGGGCCCCACGAGCAGTACTTC. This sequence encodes CSARTGPHEQYF.

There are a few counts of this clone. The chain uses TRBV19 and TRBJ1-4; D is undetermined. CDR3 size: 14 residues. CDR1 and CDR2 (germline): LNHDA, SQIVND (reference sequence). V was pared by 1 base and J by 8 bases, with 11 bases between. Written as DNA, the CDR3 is TGTGCCAGTAGTATAGGGGCCTCACCGGAAAAACTGTTTTTT. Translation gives CASSIGASPEKLFF.

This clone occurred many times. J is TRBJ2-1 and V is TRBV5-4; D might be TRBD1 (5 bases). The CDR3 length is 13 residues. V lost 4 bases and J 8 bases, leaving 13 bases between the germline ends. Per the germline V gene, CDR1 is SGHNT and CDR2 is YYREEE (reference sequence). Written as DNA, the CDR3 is TGTGCCAGCAGCGAACAGGTCGAGGATGAGCAGTTCTTC. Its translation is CASSEQVEDEQFF.

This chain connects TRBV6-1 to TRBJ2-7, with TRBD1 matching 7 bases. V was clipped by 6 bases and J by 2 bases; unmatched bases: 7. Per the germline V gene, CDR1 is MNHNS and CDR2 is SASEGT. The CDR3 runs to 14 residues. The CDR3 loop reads CASRATGRPYEQYF. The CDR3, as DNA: TGTGCCAGCAGAGCGACAGGGCGCCCCTACGAGCAGTACTTC.

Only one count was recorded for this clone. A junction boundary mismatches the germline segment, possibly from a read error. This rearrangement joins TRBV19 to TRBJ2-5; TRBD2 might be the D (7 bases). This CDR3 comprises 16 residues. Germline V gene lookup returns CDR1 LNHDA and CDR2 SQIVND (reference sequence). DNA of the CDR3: TGCGACAGTAGTCTACGGACTAGAGGGGGGTCTGAGACCCAGTACTTC. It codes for CDSSLRTRGGSETQYF.

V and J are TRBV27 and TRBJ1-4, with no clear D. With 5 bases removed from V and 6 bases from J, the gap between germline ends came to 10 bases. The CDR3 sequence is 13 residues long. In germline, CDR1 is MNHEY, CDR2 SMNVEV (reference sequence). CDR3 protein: CASSPLLDEKLFF. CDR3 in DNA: TGTGCCAGCAGTCCCCTCTTAGATGAAAAACTGTTTTTT.

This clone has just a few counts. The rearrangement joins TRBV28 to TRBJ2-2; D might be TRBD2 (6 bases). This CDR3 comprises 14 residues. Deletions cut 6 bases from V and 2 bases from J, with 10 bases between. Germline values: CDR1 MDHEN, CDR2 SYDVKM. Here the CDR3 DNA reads TGTGCCAGCAGAACCGGGACTAACACCGGGGAGCTGTTTTTT. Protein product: CASRTGTNTGELFF. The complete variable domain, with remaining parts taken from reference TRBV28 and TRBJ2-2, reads DVKVTQSSRYLVKRTGEKVFLECVQDMDHENMFWYRQDPGLGLRLIYFSYDVKMKEKGDIPEGYSVSREKKERFSLILESASTNQTSMYLCASRTGTNTGELFFGEGSRLTVL.

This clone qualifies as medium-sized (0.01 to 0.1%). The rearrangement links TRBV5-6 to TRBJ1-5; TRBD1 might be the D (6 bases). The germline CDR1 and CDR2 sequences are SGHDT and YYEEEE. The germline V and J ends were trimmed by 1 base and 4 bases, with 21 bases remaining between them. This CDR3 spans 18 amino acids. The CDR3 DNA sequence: TGTGCCAGCAGCTTGAGTGGGGAAGGTACAGGGAGGAATCAGCCCCAGCATTTT. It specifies CASSLSGEGTGRNQPQHF.

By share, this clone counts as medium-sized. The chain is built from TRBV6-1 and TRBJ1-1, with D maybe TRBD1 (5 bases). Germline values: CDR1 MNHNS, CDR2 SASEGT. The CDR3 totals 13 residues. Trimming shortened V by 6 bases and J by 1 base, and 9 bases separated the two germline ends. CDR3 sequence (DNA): TGTGCCAGCAGCTACGGGGGGAACACTGAAGCTTTCTTT. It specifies CASSYGGNTEAFF.

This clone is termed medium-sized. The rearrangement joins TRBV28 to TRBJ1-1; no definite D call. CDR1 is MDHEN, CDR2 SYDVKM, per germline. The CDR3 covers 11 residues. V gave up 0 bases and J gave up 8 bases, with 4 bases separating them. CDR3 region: CASSLWREAFF. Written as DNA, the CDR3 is TGTGCCAGCAGTTTATGGAGGGAAGCTTTCTTT.

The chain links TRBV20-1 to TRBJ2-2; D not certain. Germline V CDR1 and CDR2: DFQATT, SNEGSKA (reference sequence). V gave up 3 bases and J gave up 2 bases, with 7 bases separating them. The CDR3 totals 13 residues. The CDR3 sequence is CSASLANTGELFF. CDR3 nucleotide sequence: TGCAGTGCTAGTCTTGCTAACACCGGGGAGCTGTTTTTT.

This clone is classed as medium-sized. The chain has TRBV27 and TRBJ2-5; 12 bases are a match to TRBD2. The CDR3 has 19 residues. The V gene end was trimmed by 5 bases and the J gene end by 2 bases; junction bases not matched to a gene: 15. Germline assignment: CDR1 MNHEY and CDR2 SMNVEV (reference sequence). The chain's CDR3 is CASSPPGTSGLDRQETQYF. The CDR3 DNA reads TGTGCCAGCAGTCCACCAGGGACTAGCGGGCTAGATCGTCAAGAGACCCAGTACTTC.

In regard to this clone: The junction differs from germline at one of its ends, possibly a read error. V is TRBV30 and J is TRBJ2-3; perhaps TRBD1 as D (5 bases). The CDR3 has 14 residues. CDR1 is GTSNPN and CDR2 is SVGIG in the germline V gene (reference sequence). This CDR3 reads CAWSTVGLVDTQYF. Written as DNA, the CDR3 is TGTGCCTGGAGCACAGTGGGGCTGGTAGATACTCAGTATTTT.

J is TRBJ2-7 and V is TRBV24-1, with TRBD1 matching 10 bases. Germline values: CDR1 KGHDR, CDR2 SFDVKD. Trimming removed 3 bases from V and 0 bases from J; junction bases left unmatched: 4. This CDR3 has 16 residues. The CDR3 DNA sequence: TGTGCCACCAGTGATCGTCGGACAGGGGGCTCCTACGAGCAGTACTTC. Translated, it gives CATSDRRTGGSYEQYF.

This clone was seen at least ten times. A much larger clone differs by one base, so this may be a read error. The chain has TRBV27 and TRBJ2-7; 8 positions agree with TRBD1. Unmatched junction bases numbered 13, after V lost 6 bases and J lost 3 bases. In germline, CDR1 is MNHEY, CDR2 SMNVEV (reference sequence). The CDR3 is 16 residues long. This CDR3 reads CASSRTGSKVYYEQYF. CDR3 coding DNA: TGTGCCAGCAGCCGGACAGGGAGTAAGGTCTACTACGAGCAGTACTTC.

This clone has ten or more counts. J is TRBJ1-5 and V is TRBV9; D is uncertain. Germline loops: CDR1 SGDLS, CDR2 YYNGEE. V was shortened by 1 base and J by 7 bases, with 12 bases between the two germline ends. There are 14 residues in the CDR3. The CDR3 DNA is TGTGCCAGCAGCGTATCGGCCTATGGACAGCCCCAGCATTTT. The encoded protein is CASSVSAYGQPQHF.